Listed below are T cell receptor beta chains from one sample, sequenced in a study of OX40 agonist ivuxolimab in advanced cancers. Sequencing used immunoSEQ multiplex PCR; TCRdb keeps in-frame clones, though not all of them. The table has tens of thousands of clones, roughly four fifths seen once. Sequencing used CD4+ or CD8+ T cells sorted from blood, obtained in a trial of the OX40 agonist ivuxolimab. The origin of the receptors is an adult with an advanced solid tumor such as melanoma, head and neck, liver or kidney cancer. The CDR3 runs from the conserved cysteine through the conserved F or W. D genes are given only for firm matches. Only some rows state a clone size, as once, few, many or a class for expanded clones.

v_call: TRBV5-1; d_call: TRBD1; clone_size: NA; j_call: TRBJ2-1; cdr3_aa: CASSLGAGQGGRYEQFF; cdr3_nt: TGCGCCAGCAGCTTGGGTGCGGGACAGGGAGGTCGCTATGAGCAGTTCTTC
v_call: TRBV5-6; d_call: NA; clone_size: NA; j_call: TRBJ2-2; cdr3_aa: CASSLRGSTNTGELFF; cdr3_nt: TGTGCCAGCAGCTTGCGGGGGTCAACGAACACCGGGGAGCTGTTTTTT
v_call: TRBV12-5; d_call: NA; clone_size: NA; j_call: TRBJ1-5; cdr3_aa: CASGLARDRCISNQPQHF; cdr3_nt: TGTGCTAGTGGTTTGGCCAGAGACAGGTGTATAAGCAATCAGCCCCAGCATTTT
v_call: TRBV11-2; d_call: NA; clone_size: NA; j_call: TRBJ2-3; cdr3_aa: CASSLEGGGAYTDTQYF; cdr3_nt: TGTGCCAGCAGCTTAGAGGGGGGCGGGGCCTACACAGATACGCAGTATTTT
v_call: TRBV18; d_call: TRBD1; clone_size: few; j_call: TRBJ1-5; cdr3_aa: CASSDGQGNQPQHF; cdr3_nt: TGTGCCAGCTCCGACGGACAGGGCAATCAGCCCCAGCATTTT
v_call: TRBV6-5; d_call: TRBD1; clone_size: few; j_call: TRBJ2-7; cdr3_aa: CASSLTWTGGEQYF; cdr3_nt: TGTGCCAGCAGCCTAACCTGGACAGGTGGCGAGCAGTACTTC
v_call: TRBV29-1; d_call: NA; clone_size: few; j_call: TRBJ1-1; cdr3_aa: CSAQRGQQNTEAFF; cdr3_nt: TGCAGCGCCCAACGGGGGCAGCAGAACACTGAAGCTTTCTTT
v_call: TRBV5-1; d_call: TRBD1; clone_size: NA; j_call: TRBJ2-7; cdr3_aa: CASSLGQGAEQYF; cdr3_nt: TGCGCCAGCAGCCTAGGACAGGGGGCGGAGCAGTACTTC
v_call: TRBV19; d_call: NA; clone_size: NA; j_call: TRBJ2-2; cdr3_aa: CASRDNLNTGELFF; cdr3_nt: TGTGCCAGTAGAGACAACCTGAACACCGGGGAGCTGTTTTTT
v_call: TRBV10-3; d_call: TRBD1; clone_size: NA; j_call: TRBJ2-7; cdr3_aa: CAIRGDSYFGEQYF; cdr3_nt: TGTGCCATCAGGGGGGACAGCTATTTTGGCGAGCAGTACTTC
v_call: TRBV7-2; d_call: NA; clone_size: once; j_call: TRBJ1-2; cdr3_aa: CASSLSGYGYTF; cdr3_nt: TGTGCCAGCAGCTTGAGTGGATATGGCTACACCTTC
v_call: TRBV2; d_call: NA; clone_size: NA; j_call: TRBJ1-1; cdr3_aa: CASRAGTEAFVAFF; cdr3_nt: TGTGCCAGCAGAGCCGGGACGGAGGCTTTTGTAGCTTTCTTT
v_call: TRBV6-5; d_call: TRBD2; clone_size: NA; j_call: TRBJ2-1; cdr3_aa: CASGIAGGPHNEQFF; cdr3_nt: TGTGCCAGCGGGATAGCGGGGGGGCCACACAATGAGCAGTTCTTC
v_call: TRBV18; d_call: NA; clone_size: NA; j_call: TRBJ2-7; cdr3_aa: CASSRQGIDSYEQYF; cdr3_nt: TGTGCCAGCTCACGGCAGGGGATAGACTCCTACGAGCAGTACTTC
v_call: TRBV5-1; d_call: NA; clone_size: NA; j_call: TRBJ1-2; cdr3_aa: CASSLGSGTNINYGYTF; cdr3_nt: TGCGCCAGCAGCTTGGGTTCGGGGACAAATATTAACTATGGCTACACCTTC
v_call: TRBV5-5; d_call: NA; clone_size: NA; j_call: TRBJ1-5; cdr3_aa: CASSSDYRNQPQHF; cdr3_nt: TGTGCCAGCAGCTCGGACTACCGCAATCAGCCCCAGCATTTT
v_call: TRBV7-2; d_call: NA; clone_size: NA; j_call: TRBJ2-7; cdr3_aa: CASSLGRTGRNEQYF; cdr3_nt: TGTGCCAGCAGCTTAGGAAGAACAGGGAGAAACGAGCAGTACTTC
v_call: TRBV5-1; d_call: NA; clone_size: NA; j_call: TRBJ2-4; cdr3_aa: CASSTTGEGNIQYF; cdr3_nt: TGCGCCAGCAGCACAACAGGGGAGGGTAACATTCAGTACTTC
v_call: TRBV5-1; d_call: NA; clone_size: NA; j_call: TRBJ2-3; cdr3_aa: CASSTQVSTDTQYF; cdr3_nt: TGCGCCAGCAGCACACAGGTTAGCACAGATACGCAGTATTTT
v_call: TRBV4-3; d_call: TRBD2; clone_size: NA; j_call: TRBJ2-1; cdr3_aa: CASSQVVLAGGEQFF; cdr3_nt: TGCGCCAGCAGCCAAGTTGTACTAGCGGGGGGTGAGCAGTTCTTC
v_call: TRBV5-4; d_call: NA; clone_size: once; j_call: TRBJ1-5; cdr3_aa: CASSSEGDQPQHF; cdr3_nt: TGTGCCAGCAGCTCGGAGGGGGATCAGCCCCAGCATTTT
v_call: TRBV7-2; d_call: TRBD2; clone_size: NA; j_call: TRBJ2-2; cdr3_aa: CASSPRTSGGPLNTGELFF; cdr3_nt: TGTGCCAGCAGCCCTCGGACTAGCGGGGGTCCCCTGAACACCGGGGAGCTGTTTTTT
v_call: TRBV28; d_call: TRBD1; clone_size: NA; j_call: TRBJ2-5; cdr3_aa: CASSSPGQGEETQYF; cdr3_nt: TGTGCCAGCAGTTCCCCCGGACAGGGGGAAGAGACCCAGTACTTC
v_call: TRBV5-1; d_call: NA; clone_size: NA; j_call: TRBJ2-5; cdr3_aa: CASSQRQGYGGETQYF; cdr3_nt: TGCGCCAGCAGCCAAAGACAGGGGTACGGGGGGGAGACCCAGTACTTC
v_call: TRBV5-6; d_call: NA; clone_size: NA; j_call: TRBJ2-3; cdr3_aa: CASTRRGIASDTQYF; cdr3_nt: TGTGCCAGCACCCGCCGGGGGATAGCCTCAGATACGCAGTATTTT